This TCR beta chain was identified during a study of human T cells and chemical hapten exposure. Study details: Each patch test put 0.01% DPC on the upper back, and results were read at 6 days. Study observations and caveats: Alopecia in all donors means immunity may differ from healthy individuals.

The sample's time point: patch test 2, 6 weeks after DPC sensitization. Treatment meaning: therapeutic diphenylcyclopropenone sensitization with weekly scalp DPC. Unfractionated whole blood yielded the extracted total RNA. Looked up from germline, CDR1 is SGHVS and CDR2 is FNYEAQ. CDR3 length: 15 residues. The trim removed 7 bases at V and 2 bases at J, leaving 10 bases unmatched. In this sample, this clonotype turned up a few times. Its specificity is unknown. Using its own MiXCR run on the RACE reads, TCRdb lists one record per CDR3 protein. The sample has 75,000 to 90,000 distinct CDR3 sequences, over 9.5% seen once; the top ten hold about 5%.

The sequencing used whole blood, collected in connection with sensitization to the hapten diphenylcyclopropenone (DPC). The chain couples TRBV7-6 to TRBJ1-1, with TRBD1 identical over 7 bases. The sequence derives from a woman aged 45-65 years with alopecia areata. Some clones in this sample may be carry-over from other donors' samples. CDR3 DNA: TGTGCCAGCATCCTAGGGACAGAGGTTAACACTGAAGCTTTCTTT. Residues: CASILGTEVNTEAFF.